The present entry profiles one T cell receptor (beta chain) with its context. This specimen comes from a study of blood T cell repertoires in COVID-19. Study overall: Collection of acute and convalescent COVID-19 samples took place in the United States, Italy and Spain. The cDNA or gDNA used as material had been derived from T cells, B-cell-depleted T cells, or PBMCs.

CDR3 length equals 14 residues. Trimming pared 2 bases from V and 2 bases from J, leaving 6 bases between. Germline values: CDR1 SEHNR, CDR2 FQNEAQ (reference sequence). As handled by the study authors: Amplification of reference gene primers provided the estimated nucleated cell counts. The protocol was immunoSEQ multiplex PCR, while the TCRdb copy is restricted to in-frame clones and leaves out a portion. V, J and clone size derive from that table, while D and trimming were established from the DNA sequence. The sample includes about 90,000 clones, over 75% seen only once; the top ten take about a sixth.

The sample consisted of peripheral blood. This chain links TRBV7-9 with TRBJ1-4, with D uncertain. This clonotype was sampled from a human donor in a cohort sampled during active COVID-19. The CDR3 coding sequence is TGTGCCAGCAGCTTATTTAGTACTAATGAAAAACTGTTTTTT. It translates to CASSLFSTNEKLFF.